These 16 T cell receptor beta chains originate from one sample sequenced in a study of blood T cell repertoires in COVID-19 (dated by TCRdb to about 2020). Receptors were amplified or captured by the immunoSEQ multiplex PCR assay. As stored in TCRdb, this immuneACCESS dataset retains in-frame rearrangements with V and J assigned. A fraction of the clones does not appear; measured against another copy, unresolved V genes explain less than half of the discrepancy, and the remainder lacks a known reason. Across this sample there are 150,000 to 200,000 clones, with just under 90% seen only once. The ten largest clones represent roughly 3.9% of the sample. Sequenced input: peripheral blood. The receptor source for this set is a man aged 18 to 29 with active or convalescent COVID-19.

The rearrangement uses TRBV6-2 or TRBV6-3 and TRBJ2-5; 9 nucleotides align to TRBD2. The germline V gene has CDR1 MNHEY and CDR2 SVGEGT. V dropped 5 bases and J dropped 7; count of bases not matched to a gene: 8. CDR3 length equals 14 residues. CDR3 protein: CASSRSGRSRTQYF. The CDR3 nucleotides read TGTGCCAGCAGTAGGAGCGGGAGGTCGAGGACCCAGTACTTC.

The rearrangement links TRBV12-3 or TRBV12-4 to TRBJ1-2; 7 bases are a match to TRBD1. The CDR3 has 13 residues. V lost 6 bases, J lost 6 bases, and 7 bases stayed unmatched. The DNA for the CDR3 is TGTGCCAGCAGGCCTACAGGGGACGATGGCTACACCTTC. It specifies CASRPTGDDGYTF.

This chain joins TRBV5-8 and TRBJ1-2; the D gene is possibly TRBD1 (6 bases). Per the germline V gene, CDR1 is SGHTS and CDR2 is YDEGEE. The V and J ends lost 1 base and 8 bases respectively, with 15 bases between them. The CDR3 runs 14 residues. The CDR3 nucleotides are TGTGCCAGCAGCTTGTATGGGGACATAGAAGGCTACACCTTC. As protein: CASSLYGDIEGYTF.

The chain has TRBV6-1 and TRBJ1-5; no definite D call. The CDR3 totals 12 residues. The V gene's germline CDR1 is MNHNS and CDR2 SASEGT. The ends were cut back, 3 bases at V and 5 bases at J, with 5 bases in the middle. The CDR3 coding sequence is TGTGCCAGCAGTGACCTAGATCAGCCCCAGCATTTT. It encodes CASSDLDQPQHF.

The chain employs TRBV5-1 and TRBJ1-2; maybe TRBD1 (6 bases). Germline V gene lookup returns CDR1 SGHRS and CDR2 YFSETQ. The CDR3 contains 15 residues. Trimming left V 0 bases short and J 4 bases short, with 13 bases between. The CDR3 nucleotides read TGCGCCAGCAGCTTGGGAGGGGGTACAGTCTATGGCTACACCTTC. Amino acid sequence: CASSLGGGTVYGYTF.

CDR3 region: CASSDNYEQYF. DNA of the CDR3: TGTGCCAGCAGTGATAACTACGAGCAGTACTTC. The rearrangement links TRBV6-1 to TRBJ2-7; D is ambiguous. The germline V gene has CDR1 MNHNS and CDR2 SASEGT. The CDR3 has 11 amino acids. Trimming removed 3 bases from V and 3 bases from J, with 3 bases in between.

The chain couples TRBV13 to TRBJ2-1; D ambiguous. The CDR3 length is 12 residues. The V gene lost 4 bases and the J gene lost 3 bases, with 4 bases spanning the gap. Per germline, CDR1 PRHDT and CDR2 FYEKMQ (reference sequence). CDR3 sequence (DNA): TGTGCCAGCAGCTCCAACTACAATGAGCAGTTCTTC. It codes for CASSSNYNEQFF.

The V call is TRBV4-1, the J call TRBJ1-5, with D hard to call. Germline CDR1 and CDR2: MGHRA and YSYEKL. V was cut by 1 base and J by 0 bases, with 19 bases left in between. CDR3 length: 19 residues. The CDR3 loop reads CASSQGPRAGIYSNQPQHF. DNA for the CDR3: TGCGCCAGCAGCCAAGGGCCGCGGGCCGGAATTTATAGCAATCAGCCCCAGCATTTT.

The chain carries TRBV19 and TRBJ2-7; the match to TRBD2 covers 9 bases. The CDR3 totals 14 residues. The trim removed 6 bases at V and 6 bases at J, leaving 9 bases unmatched. Germline V gene data show CDR1 as LNHDA and CDR2 as SQIVND (reference sequence). DNA for the CDR3: TGTGCCAGTAGGAACTTAGCGGGAGTGGGCGAGCAGTACTTC. Translation: CASRNLAGVGEQYF.

The genes are TRBV4-1 and TRBJ2-1, with D maybe TRBD1 (6 bases). There are 16 residues in the CDR3. V shed 2 bases and J shed 8 bases, with 19 bases lying between them. CDR1 and CDR2 from the germline V gene are MGHRA and YSYEKL. This CDR3 is CASSQSPGTNSDEQFF. For the CDR3, the DNA is TGCGCCAGCAGCCAAAGTCCCGGGACAAATAGCGATGAGCAGTTCTTC.

The chain combines TRBV28 with TRBJ2-1, with 7 positions matching TRBD1. The J segment lost 8 bases and the V segment lost 5 bases, leaving 12 bases of the junction unmatched. The CDR3 has 15 amino acids. Looked up from germline, CDR1 is MDHEN and CDR2 is SYDVKM. This chain's CDR3 is CASSSTRQGIDEQFF. CDR3 DNA sequence: TGTGCCAGCAGTAGTACGAGACAGGGAATCGATGAGCAGTTCTTC.

This chain connects TRBV6-5 to TRBJ1-2; tentatively, D is TRBD1 (6 bases). The CDR3 is made up of 13 amino acids. Trimming took 5 bases from V and 6 from J, leaving 13 bases between them. CDR1 and CDR2 (germline): MNHEY, SVGAGI. The CDR3 bases are TGTGCCAGCAGTACAGGGCTCAAGAATGGCTACACCTTC. It codes for CASSTGLKNGYTF.

V gene TRBV28 combines with J gene TRBJ1-1, with D possibly TRBD1 on 6 matching bases. The germline CDR1 and CDR2 sequences are MDHEN and SYDVKM. Trimming took off 2 bases at V and 0 bases at J, with 13 bases between the two ends. The CDR3 covers 16 residues. CDR3 region: CASSLPGAGMNTEAFF. Here the CDR3 DNA reads TGTGCCAGCAGTTTACCAGGGGCCGGGATGAACACTGAAGCTTTCTTT.

This rearrangement joins TRBV5-1 to TRBJ1-1; D remains ambiguous. V lost 2 bases and J lost 1, with 6 bases in between. The CDR3 has 13 residues. Germline V gene sequence: CDR1 SGHRS, CDR2 YFSETQ. This CDR3 reads CASSFSENTEAFF. The CDR3, as DNA: TGCGCCAGCAGCTTCTCAGAGAACACTGAAGCTTTCTTT. The full variable domain, rest sourced from reference TRBV5-1 and TRBJ1-1, is KAGVTQTPRYLIKTRGQQVTLSCSPISGHRSVSWYQQTPGQGLQFLFEYFSETQRNKGNFPGRFSGRQFSNSRSEMNVSTLELGDSALYLCASSFSENTEAFFGQGTRLTVV.

This chain links TRBV19 with TRBJ1-1; D is perhaps TRBD1 (6 bases). Trimming removed 7 bases at V and 1 base at J, with 10 bases between. Germline V gene data show CDR1 as LNHDA and CDR2 as SQIVND (reference sequence). The CDR3 covers 13 residues. The CDR3, as DNA: TGTGCCAGTAAAGTGACAGGGAACACTGAAGCTTTCTTT. This codes for CASKVTGNTEAFF.

J is TRBJ1-5 and V is TRBV5-1; D may be TRBD1 (5 bases). V dropped 1 base and J dropped 0 bases, with 11 bases sitting between them. Germline CDR1 is SGHRS and CDR2 is YFSETQ. CDR3 length equals 16 residues. The CDR3 DNA reads as TGCGCCAGCAGCTTGTCTGGGCAGGGTAGCAATCAGCCCCAGCATTTT. Protein product: CASSLSGQGSNQPQHF.